The 10 T cell receptor beta chains reported below all come from one sample, sequenced in a study of T cell repertoires in cytomegalovirus infection. TCRdb reprocessed the reads via MiXCR and lists one record per CDR3 protein. The sample holds over 300,000 distinct CDR3 sequences, under 20% seen once. What was sequenced was PBMCs. The receptors stem from a human donor in good health (CMV status not recorded). Some clones in this sample may be carry-over from other donors' samples.

In its sample, this clonotype was seen many times. The rearrangement links TRBV29-1 to TRBJ2-5; D gene ambiguous. Trimming took 4 bases from V and 3 from J, leaving 3 bases between them. The CDR3 is made up of 10 amino acids. CDR1 and CDR2 (germline): SQVTM, ANQGSEA. The CDR3 here is CSVGEETQYF. The CDR3, as DNA: TGCAGCGTTGGAGAAGAGACCCAGTACTTC. The full variable domain, completed using reference TRBV29-1 and TRBJ2-5, is SAVISQKPSRDICQRGTSLTIQCQVDSQVTMMFWYRQQPGQSLTLIATANQGSEATYESGFVIDKFPISRPNLTFSTLTVSNMSPEDSSIYLCSVGEETQYFGPGTRLLVL.

This chain connects TRBV5-5 to TRBJ2-5; no firm D call. V lost 6 bases, J lost 1 base, and 13 bases lay in between. The CDR3 totals 14 residues. Germline CDR1 reads SGHKS; CDR2 reads YYEKEE (reference sequence). CDR3 in amino acids: CASNLREPQETQYF. The CDR3 region has the DNA TGTGCCAGCAACCTCCGAGAACCCCAAGAGACCCAGTACTTC.

This clonotype was seen more than once but under ten times. J is TRBJ2-3 and V is TRBV2, with TRBD1 matching over 7 bases. The CDR3 runs to 13 residues. Trimming at V came to 2 bases and at J to 5 bases, leaving 1 base not matched to a gene. Germline V gives CDR1 SNHLY, CDR2 FYNNEI. The CDR3 DNA reads as TGTGCCAGCAGTGAAAACAGGGGAGATACGCAGTATTTT. It is translated as CASSENRGDTQYF.

This clonotype was detected a few times. The chain's CDR3 is CSAGVAEAFF. In DNA form, the CDR3 reads TGCAGCGCAGGGGTGGCTGAAGCTTTCTTT. The J gene is TRBJ1-1, the V gene TRBV29-1; D may be TRBD1 (6 bases). This CDR3 is built from 10 residues. Germline V gene lookup returns CDR1 SQVTM and CDR2 ANQGSEA. V lost 7 bases, J lost 6 bases, and 9 bases lay in between.

This clonotype was seen many times. The chain joins TRBV24-1 to TRBJ1-2, with D perhaps matching TRBD1 (5 bases). Trimming took 4 bases from V and 5 from J, leaving 22 bases between them. This CDR3 comprises 17 residues. In germline, CDR1 is KGHDR, CDR2 SFDVKD. This chain's CDR3 is CATSDDPSGESKYGYTF. For the CDR3, the DNA is TGTGCCACCAGTGACGACCCGTCGGGGGAGTCGAAGTATGGCTACACCTTC.

The chain couples TRBV20-1 to TRBJ1-1; no firm D call. Trimming removed 3 bases at V and 4 bases at J, with 9 bases between. The CDR3 extends over 12 amino acids. Germline V gene sequence: CDR1 DFQATT, CDR2 SNEGSKA (reference sequence). CDR3 DNA sequence: TGCAGTGCTAGGGAAGGAGGCACTGAAGCTTTCTTT. Translation: CSAREGGTEAFF.

This clonotype was recorded once. The chain recombines TRBV6-6 with TRBJ1-5, with a possible D match to TRBD1 (6 bases). Germline V CDR1 and CDR2: MNHNY, SVGAGI (reference sequence). The CDR3 runs to 14 residues. Trimming pared 7 bases from V and 6 bases from J, leaving 16 bases between. CDR3: CASTPTGAGQPQHF. The CDR3 coding sequence is TGTGCCAGCACTCCCACGGGGGCGGGTCAGCCCCAGCATTTT.

The V call is TRBV18, the J call TRBJ2-7, with 7 bases aligning to TRBD1. The germline CDR1 and CDR2 sequences are KGHSH and LQKENI. The CDR3 has 13 residues. The V segment lost 3 bases and the J segment 5 bases; nucleotides outside the gene matches: 4. Here the CDR3 reads CASSPNRGDEQYF. The CDR3, as DNA: TGTGCCAGCTCACCTAACAGGGGTGACGAGCAGTACTTC. Variable domain in full (rest from reference TRBV18 and TRBJ2-7): NAGVMQNPRHLVRRRGQEARLRCSPMKGHSHVYWYRQLPEEGLKFMVYLQKENIIDESGMPKERFSAEFPKEGPSILRIQQVVRGDSAAYFCASSPNRGDEQYFGPGTRLTVT.

The rearrangement joins TRBV20-1 to TRBJ1-4, with D perhaps TRBD1 (6 bases). The CDR3 consists of 15 residues. Per the germline V gene, CDR1 is DFQATT and CDR2 is SNEGSKA (reference sequence). V was clipped by 0 bases and J by 4 bases, with 12 bases between them. The CDR3 nucleotides are TGCAGTGCTAGAGATCCCCAGGGGAATAATGAAAAACTGTTTTTT. Protein: CSARDPQGNNEKLFF.

This rearrangement joins TRBV6-1 to TRBJ2-3, with TRBD2 matching over 11 bases. J lost 2 bases, V lost 7 bases, and 14 bases had no gene match. The germline V gene encodes CDR1 MNHNS and CDR2 SASEGT. The CDR3 sequence is 18 residues long. Written as DNA, the CDR3 is TGTGCCAGCACCCAAAGGATCGGGACTAGCGGTCCCACAGATACGCAGTATTTT. Translation gives CASTQRIGTSGPTDTQYF.